This T cell receptor (beta chain) was sequenced in a study of T cell responses to AZD1222 COVID-19 vaccine. Findings of the study overall: Targeting of unmutated variant regions was reportedly seen in nearly half of spike-specific TCRs. The breadth and depth of Spike-specific TCRs increased once two AZD1222 doses had been given.

In regard to this clone: The antigen is unknown.

Assay: immunoSEQ multiplex PCR; the TCRdb copy retains only in-frame clones and omits some. Among 130,000 or so clones listed, about nine tenths were seen once. Germline V CDR1 and CDR2: SGHAT, FQNNGV. Trimming cost V 3 bases and J 1 base, with 4 bases left between them. The CDR3 totals 12 residues. The rearrangement uses TRBV11-2 and TRBJ2-7; D is ambiguous. The sequence derives from an adult in good health. This material consisted of peripheral blood, taken on day 0 of AZD1222 vaccination. The DNA for the CDR3 is TGTGCCAGCAGCTTGGTATCCTACGAGCAGTACTTC. Translated, it gives CASSLVSYEQYF.